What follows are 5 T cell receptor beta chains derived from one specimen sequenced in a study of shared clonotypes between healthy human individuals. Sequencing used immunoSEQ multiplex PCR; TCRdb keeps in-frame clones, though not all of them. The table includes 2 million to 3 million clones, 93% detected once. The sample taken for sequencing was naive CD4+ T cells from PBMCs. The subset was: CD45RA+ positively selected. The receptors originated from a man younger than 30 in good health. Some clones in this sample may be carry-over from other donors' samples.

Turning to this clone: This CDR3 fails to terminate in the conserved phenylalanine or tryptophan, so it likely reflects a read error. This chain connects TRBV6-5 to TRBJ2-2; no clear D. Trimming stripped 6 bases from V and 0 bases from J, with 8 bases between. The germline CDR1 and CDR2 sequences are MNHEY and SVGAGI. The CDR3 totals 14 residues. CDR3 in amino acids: CASRRTANTGELFL. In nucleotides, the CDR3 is TGTGCCAGCAGGAGAACTGCGAACACCGGGGAGCTGTTTCTT.

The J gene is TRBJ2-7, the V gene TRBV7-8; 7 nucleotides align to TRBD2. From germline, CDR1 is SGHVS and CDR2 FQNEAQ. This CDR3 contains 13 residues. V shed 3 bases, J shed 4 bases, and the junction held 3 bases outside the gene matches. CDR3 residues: CASSLGGNYEQYF. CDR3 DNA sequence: TGTGCCAGCAGCTTGGGGGGGAATTACGAGCAGTACTTC.

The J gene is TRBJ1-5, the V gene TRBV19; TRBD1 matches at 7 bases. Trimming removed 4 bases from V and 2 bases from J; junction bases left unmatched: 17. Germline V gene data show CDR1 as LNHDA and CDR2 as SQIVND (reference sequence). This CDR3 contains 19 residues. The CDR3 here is CASSTGRGRFGRGNQPQHF. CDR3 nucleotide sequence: TGTGCCAGTAGTACTGGGAGGGGGCGGTTCGGAAGGGGCAATCAGCCCCAGCATTTT.

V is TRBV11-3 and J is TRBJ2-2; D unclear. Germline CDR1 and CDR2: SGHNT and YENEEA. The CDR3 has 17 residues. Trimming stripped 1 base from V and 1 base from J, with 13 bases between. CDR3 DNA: TGTGCCAGCAGCTTAGGACCGTCCTTCGGGAACACCGGGGAGCTGTTTTTT. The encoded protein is CASSLGPSFGNTGELFF.

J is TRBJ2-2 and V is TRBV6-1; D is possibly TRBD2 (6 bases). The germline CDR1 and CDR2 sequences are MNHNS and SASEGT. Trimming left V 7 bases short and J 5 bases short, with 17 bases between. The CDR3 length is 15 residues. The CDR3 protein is CASILGLTSTGELFF. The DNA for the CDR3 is TGTGCCAGCATCCTGGGACTTACCTCGACCGGGGAGCTGTTTTTT.